This is a list of T cell receptor beta chains from one sample in a study of shared clonotypes between healthy human individuals. Some clones are missing from TCRdb's copy, which holds only in-frame ones; the method was immunoSEQ multiplex PCR. Of around 1.9 million clones in the sample, 93% are singletons; the top ten hold roughly 1.8%. Material: naive CD8+ T cells from PBMCs. The receptors originated from a man between 18 and 35 years old in good health. Some clones in this sample may be carry-over from other donors' samples. CDR3s include the opening cysteine and the closing phenylalanine or tryptophan. The order of the fields is clone size, V gene, J gene, D gene, CDR3 protein, CDR3 DNA. D genes are given only for firm matches. Size values are once, few and many counts, or a class for expanded clones, and some rows have none.

size: .; V: TRBV6-5; J: TRBJ1-2; D: .; CDR3: CASSYSGDGYTF; DNA: TGTGCCAGCAGTTACTCGGGGGATGGCTACACCTTC
size: .; V: TRBV29-1; J: TRBJ2-7; D: .; CDR3: CSVEESEPYEQYF; DNA: TGCAGCGTTGAAGAGAGCGAACCTTACGAGCAGTACTTC
size: .; V: TRBV27; J: TRBJ2-1; D: .; CDR3: CASNSPHLDYNEQFF; DNA: TGTGCCAGTAACTCCCCGCATTTAGACTACAATGAGCAGTTCTTC
size: .; V: TRBV11-3; J: TRBJ2-2; D: .; CDR3: CASSTRSGEDTGELFF; DNA: TGTGCCAGCAGCACAAGAAGTGGGGAGGACACCGGGGAGCTGTTTTTT
size: once; V: TRBV7-2; J: TRBJ1-1; D: .; CDR3: CASSFLVNTEAFF; DNA: TGTGCCAGCAGCTTCTTAGTGAACACTGAAGCTTTCTTT
size: .; V: TRBV5-4; J: TRBJ2-2; D: .; CDR3: CASSLKPKPYGELFF; DNA: TGTGCCAGCAGCTTGAAGCCTAAGCCCTACGGGGAGCTGTTTTTT
size: .; V: TRBV11-2; J: TRBJ2-2; D: .; CDR3: CASSLAGNGGNTGELFF; DNA: TGTGCCAGCAGCTTAGCGGGGAACGGGGGGAACACCGGGGAGCTGTTTTTT
size: .; V: TRBV4-1; J: TRBJ2-1; D: .; CDR3: CASSQDSFNEQFF; DNA: TGCGCCAGCAGCCAAGACTCTTTCAATGAGCAGTTCTTC
size: .; V: TRBV7-2; J: TRBJ2-5; D: .; CDR3: CASSLAAGLPQETQYF; DNA: TGTGCCAGCAGCTTAGCCGCAGGTCTGCCGCAAGAGACCCAGTACTTC
size: .; V: TRBV5-6; J: TRBJ1-6; D: .; CDR3: CASSLANSPLHF; DNA: TGTGCCAGCAGCTTGGCCAATTCACCCCTCCACTTT
size: .; V: TRBV28; J: TRBJ2-3; D: .; CDR3: CASRPLPPDTQYF; DNA: TGTGCCAGCAGGCCCCTGCCCCCAGATACGCAGTATTTT
size: .; V: TRBV9; J: TRBJ2-2; D: .; CDR3: CASSVSGAGGELFF; DNA: TGTGCCAGCAGCGTATCAGGGGCGGGCGGGGAGCTGTTTTTT
size: .; V: TRBV7-8; J: TRBJ2-1; D: .; CDR3: CASSLDSSYNEQFF; DNA: TGTGCCAGCAGCTTGGACAGCTCCTACAATGAGCAGTTCTTC
size: few; V: TRBV19; J: TRBJ1-1; D: .; CDR3: CASSMKGTEAFF; DNA: TGTGCCAGTAGTATGAAGGGCACTGAAGCTTTCTTT
size: .; V: TRBV28; J: TRBJ1-2; D: .; CDR3: CASSYPRGRTYGYTF; DNA: TGTGCCAGCAGTTACCCCCGGGGCAGGACCTATGGCTACACCTTC
size: .; V: TRBV15; J: TRBJ2-5; D: .; CDR3: CATSRRGDQETQYF; DNA: TGTGCCACCAGCAGGAGGGGAGACCAAGAGACCCAGTACTTC
size: .; V: TRBV4-1; J: TRBJ2-5; D: TRBD1; CDR3: CASSQDGQGAILGETQYF; DNA: TGCGCCAGCAGCCAAGACGGGCAGGGGGCAATTCTGGGGGAGACCCAGTACTTC
size: .; V: TRBV5-1; J: TRBJ1-2; D: .; CDR3: CASSPLGANYGYTF; DNA: TGCGCCAGCAGTCCGTTGGGGGCTAACTATGGCTACACCTTC